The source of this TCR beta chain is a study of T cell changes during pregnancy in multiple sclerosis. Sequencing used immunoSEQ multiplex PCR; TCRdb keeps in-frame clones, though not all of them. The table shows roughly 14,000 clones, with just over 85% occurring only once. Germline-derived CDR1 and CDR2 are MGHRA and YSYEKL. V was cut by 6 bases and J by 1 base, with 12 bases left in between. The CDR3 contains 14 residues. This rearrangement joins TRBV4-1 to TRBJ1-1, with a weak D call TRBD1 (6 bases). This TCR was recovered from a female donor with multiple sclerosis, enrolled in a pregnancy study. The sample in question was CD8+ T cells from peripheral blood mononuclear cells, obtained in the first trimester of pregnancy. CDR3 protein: CASRLNRANTEAFF. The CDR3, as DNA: TGCGCCAGCAGACTGAACAGGGCGAACACTGAAGCTTTCTTT.